The 25 T cell receptor beta chains below come from one sample, sequenced in a study of blood T cell repertoires in COVID-19. Measured with immunoSEQ multiplex PCR; TCRdb has only the in-frame clones, and not every one. Of approximately 280,000 clones listed, around 92% were seen once; the top ten hold 1.5% to 2%. Sequenced material: PBMCs or T cells enriched from blood (not recorded which). These TCRs come from a woman aged 60-75 years who had recovered from COVID-19.

J is TRBJ1-2 and V is TRBV11-2; D remains unclear. V was shortened by 4 bases and J by 10 bases, with 13 bases between the two germline ends. This CDR3 spans 12 amino acids. Germline loops: CDR1 SGHAT, CDR2 FQNNGV. This CDR3 reads CASSSGDLTYTF. The CDR3 coding sequence is TGTGCCAGCAGCTCCGGAGACCTCACCTACACCTTC.

This sequence joins TRBV11-2 and TRBJ1-6; D is unclear. Deletions cut 5 bases from V and 7 bases from J, with 15 bases between. In germline, CDR1 is SGHAT, CDR2 FQNNGV. The CDR3 consists of 15 residues. CDR3 nucleotides: TGTGCCAGCAGCGTACTAATATCCCTAAATTCACCCCTCCACTTT. Encoded protein: CASSVLISLNSPLHF.

This rearrangement joins TRBV2 to TRBJ1-1, with D perhaps matching TRBD1 (5 bases). Trimming stripped 4 bases from V and 1 base from J, with 7 bases between. Germline assignment: CDR1 SNHLY and CDR2 FYNNEI. The CDR3 has 13 residues. Written as DNA, the CDR3 is TGTGCCAGCAGTGGGGACTGGAACACTGAAGCTTTCTTT. This sequence encodes CASSGDWNTEAFF.

This clone was picked up one time. The rearrangement links TRBV7-2 to TRBJ2-3; D might be TRBD2 (6 bases). Germline assignment: CDR1 SGHTA and CDR2 FQGNSA. Trimming pared 2 bases from V and 3 bases from J, leaving 12 bases between. The CDR3 has 15 residues. The CDR3 region has the DNA TGTGCCAGCAGCTTATCGGTGGGGGGAACAGATACGCAGTATTTT. As protein: CASSLSVGGTDTQYF.

The rearrangement uses TRBV28 and TRBJ2-5, with 12 bases identical to TRBD2. V was pared by 3 bases and J by 5 bases, with 7 bases of the junction left unmatched. CDR1 is MDHEN and CDR2 is SYDVKM in the germline V gene. The CDR3 is 16 amino acids. The CDR3 nucleotides are TGTGCCAGCAGTTTCCCGGGACTAGCGGGCCGGGAGACCCAGTACTTC. This gives the protein CASSFPGLAGRETQYF.

The V gene is TRBV14, the J gene TRBJ1-1; D is unresolved. The CDR3 has 13 amino acids. Germline V gene data show CDR1 as SGHDN and CDR2 as FVKESK. Trimming left V 4 bases short and J 7 bases short, with 13 bases between. Here the CDR3 DNA reads TGTGCCAGCAGCCCACGTCTTCACGGTGAAGCTTTCTTT. The encoded protein is CASSPRLHGEAFF.

The table lists this clone with a count of one. V and J are TRBV5-1 and TRBJ1-4; D not certain. Per germline, CDR1 SGHRS and CDR2 YFSETQ. The CDR3 has 14 amino acids. With 5 bases removed from V and 0 bases from J, the gap between germline ends came to 8 bases. The CDR3 DNA reads as TGCGCCAGCAGTAACAGTGCAACTAATGAAAAACTGTTTTTT. Protein product: CASSNSATNEKLFF.

This clone showed up just a few times. The V gene is TRBV6-4, the J gene TRBJ1-4, with D unresolved. This CDR3 has 15 residues. Trimming took off 5 bases at V and 7 bases at J, with 17 bases between the two ends. Germline V gene data show CDR1 as MRHNA and CDR2 as SNTAGT. This CDR3 is CASSPEALHGEKLFF. The CDR3 DNA reads as TGTGCCAGCAGTCCCGAGGCCCTGCACGGTGAAAAACTGTTTTTT.

V usage is TRBV28 and J usage is TRBJ1-5; D not certain. V shed 2 bases and J shed 6 bases, with 5 bases lying between them. The CDR3 has 12 residues. Per germline, CDR1 MDHEN and CDR2 SYDVKM. CDR3 bases: TGTGCCAGCAGTTTAGCCGGTCAGCCCCAGCATTTT. Encoded protein: CASSLAGQPQHF. Combining the CDR3 with reference TRBV28 and TRBJ1-5 gives the whole variable domain DVKVTQSSRYLVKRTGEKVFLECVQDMDHENMFWYRQDPGLGLRLIYFSYDVKMKEKGDIPEGYSVSREKKERFSLILESASTNQTSMYLCASSLAGQPQHFGDGTRLSIL.

The J gene is TRBJ1-4, the V gene TRBV28, with D uncertain. This CDR3 contains 12 residues. Per the germline V gene, CDR1 is MDHEN and CDR2 is SYDVKM. V was trimmed by 6 bases and J by 8 bases, leaving 10 bases between them. The CDR3 region is CASRDSGEKLFF. The CDR3 DNA is TGTGCCAGCAGGGACTCTGGGGAAAAACTGTTTTTT.

The V and J genes are TRBV11-2 and TRBJ1-2, with D uncertain. This CDR3 comprises 13 residues. With 5 bases removed from V and 7 bases from J, the gap between germline ends came to 14 bases. Germline CDR1 and CDR2: SGHAT and FQNNGV. CDR3 amino acids: CASSTRPEGGYTF. The DNA for the CDR3 is TGTGCCAGCAGCACCCGACCCGAGGGTGGCTACACCTTC.

V and J are TRBV28 and TRBJ2-3; D remains ambiguous. V was pared by 6 bases and J by 0 bases, with 13 bases between. Germline V CDR1 and CDR2: MDHEN, SYDVKM. The CDR3 spans 15 residues. CDR3 amino acids: CASSPGADSTDTQYF. The CDR3 nucleotides read TGTGCCAGCAGCCCGGGTGCAGATAGCACAGATACGCAGTATTTT. The variable domain in full, with the rest retrieved from reference TRBV28 and TRBJ2-3, is DVKVTQSSRYLVKRTGEKVFLECVQDMDHENMFWYRQDPGLGLRLIYFSYDVKMKEKGDIPEGYSVSREKKERFSLILESASTNQTSMYLCASSPGADSTDTQYFGPGTRLTVL.

CDR3 in amino acids: CASSFFPSEAFF. The CDR3 DNA reads TGTGCCAGCAGCTTCTTCCCTTCTGAAGCTTTCTTT. The chain uses TRBV7-9 and TRBJ1-1; D is unclear. The germline CDR1 and CDR2 sequences are SEHNR and FQNEAQ (reference sequence). The CDR3 length is 12 residues. V shed 3 bases and J shed 6 bases, with 8 bases lying between them.

This chain joins TRBV9 and TRBJ2-3; TRBD2 matches at 8 bases. V lost 0 bases and J lost 5; bases outside the gene matches: 8. CDR1 is SGDLS and CDR2 is YYNGEE in the germline V gene. This CDR3 spans 16 amino acids. The CDR3 bases are TGTGCCAGCAGCGTAGCTTCCGAGCGGGAGCGAGATACGCAGTATTTT. Encoded protein: CASSVASERERDTQYF.

This clone showed up just once. The chain is built from TRBV7-9 and TRBJ2-3, with 7 bases identical to TRBD2. Trimming took 0 bases from V and 5 from J; bases not matched to a gene: 8. Germline V gene data show CDR1 as SEHNR and CDR2 as FQNEAQ (reference sequence). CDR3 length equals 16 residues. The CDR3 nucleotides read TGTGCCAGCAGCTTAGCGCTAGCGGAGAGGGGAGATACGCAGTATTTT. Its translation: CASSLALAERGDTQYF.

The chain combines TRBV3-1 (or the pseudogene TRBV3-2) with TRBJ1-1; no reliable D call. The CDR3 consists of 12 residues. Per the germline V gene, CDR1 is LGHDT and CDR2 is YNNKEL (reference sequence). V lost 2 bases and J 4 bases, leaving 5 bases between the germline ends. The CDR3 DNA reads TGTGCCAGCAGCCAATCAGGCACTGAAGCTTTCTTT. Protein: CASSQSGTEAFF.

The chain links TRBV27 to TRBJ1-6, with 7 bases that match TRBD1. The length of the CDR3 is 15 residues. Germline CDR1 is MNHEY and CDR2 is SMNVEV (reference sequence). The trim removed 3 bases at V and 5 bases at J, leaving 4 bases unmatched. CDR3 amino acids: CASSLYRGDNSPLHF. The CDR3 DNA follows: TGTGCCAGCAGTTTGTACAGGGGTGATAATTCACCCCTCCACTTT.

J is TRBJ1-2 and V is TRBV19; D not certain. V was clipped by 5 bases and J by 4 bases, with 14 bases between them. From germline, CDR1 is LNHDA and CDR2 SQIVND (reference sequence). This CDR3 comprises 14 residues. CDR3 in DNA: TGTGCCAGTAGTTTCAGGACGGCGGGCTATGGCTACACCTTC. Its protein is CASSFRTAGYGYTF.

The genes are TRBV2 and TRBJ1-5; TRBD1 agrees at 8 bases. V shed 7 bases and J 4 bases; nucleotides not matched to a gene: 6. This CDR3 contains 14 residues. Germline V lookup: CDR1 SNHLY, CDR2 FYNNEI. CDR3 sequence reads: CASTLDRDNQPQHF. The CDR3 DNA follows: TGTGCCAGCACCCTGGACAGGGATAATCAGCCCCAGCATTTT.

V is TRBV5-1 and J is TRBJ2-7; TRBD2 might be the D (5 bases). CDR1 is SGHRS and CDR2 is YFSETQ in the germline V gene. The CDR3 has 15 amino acids. V was pared by 1 base and J by 7 bases, with 18 bases between. The CDR3 region has the DNA TGCGCCAGCAGCTTGACCCCAGAGGGCAACTTTGAGCAGTACTTC. Translating gives CASSLTPEGNFEQYF.

DNA of the CDR3: TGTGCCAGCAGCAAGACTAGCGGGGGTACCACAGATACGCAGTATTTT. This codes for CASSKTSGGTTDTQYF. The chain uses TRBV7-9 and TRBJ2-3, with 12 positions matching TRBD2. Germline loops: CDR1 SEHNR, CDR2 FQNEAQ (reference sequence). The CDR3 has 16 residues. After removal of 5 bases from V and 2 bases from J, the junction contained 5 bases not matched to a gene.

The chain is built from TRBV28 and TRBJ2-1, with 7 nucleotides matching TRBD1. The length of the CDR3 is 15 residues. V gave up 6 bases and J gave up 7 bases; unmatched junction bases: 12. Germline lookup yields CDR1 MDHEN and CDR2 SYDVKM. CDR3 DNA sequence: TGTGCCAGCAGACCTGGGACAGCGTGGGGGAATGAGCAGTTCTTC. Translated, it gives CASRPGTAWGNEQFF.

The J gene is TRBJ2-1, the V gene TRBV3-1 (or the pseudogene TRBV3-2); D may be TRBD2 (6 bases). CDR1 is LGHDT and CDR2 is YNNKEL in the germline V gene (reference sequence). Trimming took off 4 bases at V and 4 bases at J, with 17 bases between the two ends. The CDR3 runs to 16 residues. CDR3 protein: CASSPKDGRAYNEQFF. CDR3 nucleotide sequence: TGTGCCAGCAGCCCCAAGGACGGGAGAGCATACAATGAGCAGTTCTTC.

This clone has a single count. This chain connects TRBV19 to TRBJ2-3, with TRBD2 as a possible D gene (6 bases). Trimming shortened V by 3 bases and J by 4 bases, and 8 bases separated the two germline ends. CDR3 length equals 13 residues. Germline CDR1 reads LNHDA; CDR2 reads SQIVND (reference sequence). CDR3 sequence reads: CASSIGGADTQYF. The CDR3 DNA reads TGTGCCAGTAGTATCGGGGGAGCAGATACGCAGTATTTT.

The J gene is TRBJ1-5, the V gene TRBV4-2; D possibly corresponds to TRBD1 (6 bases). Germline CDR1 and CDR2: LGHNA and YNFKEQ. This CDR3 comprises 12 residues. Trimming removed 0 bases at V and 14 bases at J, with 11 bases between. CDR3 in DNA: TGTGCCAGCAGCCAAGAAGGGGGAGTTGAGCATTTT. Translation: CASSQEGGVEHF.